The rows below give T cell receptor beta chains drawn from one sample of a study of human T cells and chemical hapten exposure. One entry per CDR3 protein, called by TCRdb with MiXCR from the RACE reads. The profile covers around 100,000 distinct CDR3 sequences, with around 10% appearing a single time and 3.5% taken by the ten largest. Specimen: whole blood, collected in connection with sensitization to the hapten diphenylcyclopropenone (DPC). Receptor source: a woman in her thirties or forties with alopecia areata. Some clones in this sample may be carry-over from other donors' samples. The CDR3 runs from the conserved cysteine through the conserved F or W. D genes are given only for firm matches. Size values are once, few and many counts, or a class for expanded clones, and some rows have none.

size	V	J	D	CDR3	DNA
few	TRBV10-2	TRBJ2-1	TRBD2	CASSEQAGGANEQFF	TGCGCCAGCAGTGAACAAGCGGGGGGGGCCAATGAGCAGTTCTTC
many	TRBV28	TRBJ1-5	NA	CASSFPNQPQHF	TGTGCCAGCAGCTTTCCCAATCAGCCCCAGCATTTT
few	TRBV6-6	TRBJ2-5	TRBD1	CASSERQGSVGETQYF	TGTGCCAGCAGTGAACGACAGGGAAGTGTCGGGGAGACCCAGTACTTC
NA	TRBV18	TRBJ2-5	TRBD1	CASSRGTGGLETQYF	TGTGCCAGCTCACGCGGGACAGGGGGCTTGGAGACCCAGTACTTC
NA	TRBV9	TRBJ2-2	NA	CASSAFSGVNAELFF	TGTGCCAGCAGCGCTTTCTCCGGGGTCAACGCGGAGCTGTTTTTT
few	TRBV7-9	TRBJ1-1	NA	CASSLGYRDTEAFF	TGTGCCAGCAGCTTAGGGTACAGGGACACTGAAGCTTTCTTT
many	TRBV7-2	TRBJ2-7	NA	CASSLAVAPYEQYF	TGTGCCAGCAGCTTAGCTGTCGCACCCTACGAGCAGTACTTC
many	TRBV12-5	TRBJ2-1	TRBD2	CASGSHPGGGRAVEQFF	TGTGCTAGTGGTTCACACCCCGGTGGCGGGAGGGCCGTTGAGCAGTTCTTC
NA	TRBV10-1	TRBJ2-1	NA	CASSDPGSQGNEQFF	TGCGCCAGCAGTGACCCGGGATCCCAAGGTAATGAGCAGTTCTTC
few	TRBV7-2	TRBJ2-1	NA	CASSRELPGSGNEQFF	TGTGCCAGCAGCCGTGAGCTTCCCGGGAGTGGCAATGAGCAGTTCTTC
NA	TRBV9	TRBJ2-3	TRBD2	CASSAGTTTQYF	TGTGCCAGCAGCGCCGGGACTACTACGCAGTATTTT
NA	TRBV7-3	TRBJ2-1	TRBD2	CASSLIPRLAGGFYNEQFF	TGTGCCAGCAGCTTAATCCCTCGACTAGCGGGGGGCTTCTACAATGAGCAGTTCTTC
NA	TRBV29-1	TRBJ1-5	TRBD1	CSVAGTDNQPQHF	TGCAGCGTCGCCGGGACAGATAATCAGCCCCAGCATTTT
many	TRBV20-1	TRBJ2-7	NA	CSAEQWASSHEQYF	TGCAGTGCCGAGCAATGGGCTAGCAGCCACGAGCAGTACTTC
few	TRBV6-5	TRBJ1-2	TRBD1	CASSTHGTGVYTF	TGTGCCAGCTCTACTCACGGGACAGGGGTCTACACCTTC
few	TRBV5-5	TRBJ1-5	NA	CASSLAAGRQPQHF	TGTGCCAGCAGCTTGGCGGCAGGGAGGCAGCCCCAGCATTTT
few	TRBV30	TRBJ2-4	NA	CAWSADFKGTDIQYF	TGTGCCTGGAGTGCCGACTTTAAGGGAACGGACATTCAGTACTTC
few	TRBV21-1	TRBJ2-1	NA	CASKAGTAYNEQFF	TGTGCCAGCAAGGCAGGGACAGCCTACAATGAGCAGTTCTTC
NA	TRBV27	TRBJ1-4	NA	CASSRTAVNEKLFF	TGTGCCAGCAGCCGGACAGCCGTTAATGAAAAACTGTTTTTT
NA	TRBV7-6	TRBJ2-3	TRBD2	CASSHTAGRGTDTQYF	TGTGCCAGCAGCCATACTGCGGGGAGGGGCACAGATACGCAGTATTTT
few	TRBV20-1	TRBJ2-2	TRBD1	CSASIPNRGGAGELFF	TGCAGTGCTTCGATTCCCAACAGGGGTGGGGCCGGGGAGCTGTTTTTT
many	TRBV6-2/TRBV6-3	TRBJ2-5	NA	CASGDPSRETQYF	TGTGCCAGTGGGGACCCCAGCAGGGAGACCCAGTACTTC
NA	TRBV5-1	TRBJ2-5	TRBD1	CASRSGTAETQYF	TGCGCCAGCAGGAGTGGGACAGCTGAGACCCAGTACTTC
NA	TRBV7-7	TRBJ2-3	TRBD2	CASSSTSGATDTQYF	TGTGCCAGCAGCTCGACTAGCGGGGCCACAGATACGCAGTATTTT
few	TRBV7-9	TRBJ2-4	NA	CASSLRGAQDKNIQYF	TGTGCCAGCAGCTTAAGGGGGGCTCAGGACAAAAACATTCAGTACTTC
NA	TRBV9	TRBJ1-1	TRBD1	CASSVVGGQGDLNTEAFF	TGTGCCAGCAGCGTAGTCGGGGGACAGGGGGATCTGAACACTGAAGCTTTCTTT
NA	TRBV6-2/TRBV6-3	TRBJ2-1	NA	CASSYSPATLTNEQFF	TGTGCCAGCAGTTACTCCCCGGCCACCCTAACCAATGAGCAGTTCTTC
many	TRBV6-2/TRBV6-3	TRBJ2-1	TRBD2	CASSYSLAGGPRYNEQFF	TGTGCCAGCAGTTACTCGCTAGCGGGGGGGCCGCGGTACAATGAGCAGTTCTTC
many	TRBV6-6	TRBJ2-3	TRBD2	CASSTSLAGGPDTQYF	TGTGCCAGCAGTACATCACTAGCGGGAGGACCAGATACGCAGTATTTT
few	TRBV29-1	TRBJ2-7	NA	CSVSTATQGYEQYF	TGCAGCGTATCGACAGCCACCCAAGGGTACGAGCAGTACTTC
many	TRBV5-4	TRBJ1-4	TRBD1	CASSLRTGAGEKLFF	TGTGCCAGCAGCTTGCGGACAGGGGCAGGTGAAAAACTGTTTTTT